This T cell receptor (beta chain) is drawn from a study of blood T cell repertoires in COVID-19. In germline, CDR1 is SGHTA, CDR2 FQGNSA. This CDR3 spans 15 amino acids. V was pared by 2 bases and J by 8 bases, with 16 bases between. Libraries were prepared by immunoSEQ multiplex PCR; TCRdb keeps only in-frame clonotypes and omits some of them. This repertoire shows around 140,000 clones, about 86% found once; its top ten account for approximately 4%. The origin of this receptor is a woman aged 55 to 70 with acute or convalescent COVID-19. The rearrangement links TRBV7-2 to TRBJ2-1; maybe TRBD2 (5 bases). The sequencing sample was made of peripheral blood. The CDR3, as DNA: TGTGCCAGCAGCTTATTCAGAACTAGTCGGTATGAGCAGTTCTTC. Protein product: CASSLFRTSRYEQFF.